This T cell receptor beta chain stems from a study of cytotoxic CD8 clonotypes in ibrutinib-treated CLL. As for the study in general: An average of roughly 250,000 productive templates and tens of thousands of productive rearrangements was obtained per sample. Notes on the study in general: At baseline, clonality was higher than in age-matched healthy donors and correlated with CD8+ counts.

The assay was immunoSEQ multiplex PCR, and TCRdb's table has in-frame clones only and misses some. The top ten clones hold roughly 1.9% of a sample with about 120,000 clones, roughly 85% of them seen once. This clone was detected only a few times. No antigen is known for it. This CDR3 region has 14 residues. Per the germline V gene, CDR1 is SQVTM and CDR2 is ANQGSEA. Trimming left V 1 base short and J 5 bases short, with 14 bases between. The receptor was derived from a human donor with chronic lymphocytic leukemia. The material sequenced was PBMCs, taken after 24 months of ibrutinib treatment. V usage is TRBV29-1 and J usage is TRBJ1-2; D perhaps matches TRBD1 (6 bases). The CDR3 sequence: CSVEGGADRYGYTF. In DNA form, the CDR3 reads TGCAGCGTTGAAGGGGGGGCCGATAGATATGGCTACACCTTC.